What follows are 23 T cell receptor beta chains derived from one specimen sequenced in a study of PD-L1 blockade in urothelial cancer. Only in-frame clones appear in the TCRdb table, and some are missing; sequencing was by immunoSEQ multiplex PCR. The sample contains 80,000 to 100,000 clones, about 80% of which appear only once. Material: PBMCs, obtained around atezolizumab (anti-PD-L1) treatment. The source of these receptors is a man between 65 and 85 years old with urothelial cancer.

The V gene is TRBV18, the J gene TRBJ1-2; 8 nucleotides line up with TRBD1. Germline V gene lookup returns CDR1 KGHSH and CDR2 LQKENI. V was pared by 3 bases and J by 0 bases, with 6 bases of the junction left unmatched. CDR3 length: 16 amino acids. The CDR3 sequence: CASSPLDRATNYGYTF. The DNA for the CDR3 is TGTGCCAGCTCACCCCTGGACAGGGCTACTAACTATGGCTACACCTTC.

The V call is TRBV9, the J call TRBJ2-1; 11 nucleotides agree with TRBD2. Trimming removed 2 bases from V and 10 bases from J; junction bases left unmatched: 11. This CDR3 region has 16 residues. Germline V gene sequence: CDR1 SGDLS, CDR2 YYNGEE. The CDR3 sequence: CASSVLAGGPRNEQFF. The CDR3 DNA follows: TGTGCCAGCAGCGTTTTAGCGGGGGGGCCGCGCAACGAGCAGTTCTTC.

A single count supports this clone. V is TRBV29-1 and J is TRBJ1-2, with 9 bases that match TRBD1. Losses at the gene ends were 8 bases for V and 8 bases for J; bases not matched to a gene: 6. The CDR3 is made up of 11 amino acids. Germline V gives CDR1 SQVTM, CDR2 ANQGSEA. The CDR3 loop is CSTRDREGYTF. In nucleotides, the CDR3 is TGCAGCACTAGGGACAGGGAAGGCTACACCTTC.

CDR3 sequence reads: CASSTPGQGADEQFF. In nucleotides, the CDR3 is TGTGCCAGCAGCACTCCGGGACAGGGGGCCGATGAGCAGTTCTTC. V usage is TRBV4-2 and J usage is TRBJ2-1, with 12 bases fitting TRBD1. Germline CDR1 and CDR2: LGHNA and YNFKEQ. V trimming: 5 bases; J trimming: 8 bases; junction bases outside the gene matches: 7. CDR3 length equals 15 residues.

The V gene is TRBV18, the J gene TRBJ2-2; tentative D call: TRBD2 (5 bases). The CDR3 loop spans 15 amino acids. V gave up 2 bases and J gave up 4 bases, with 11 bases separating them. The germline CDR1 and CDR2 sequences are KGHSH and LQKENI. The CDR3 sequence: CASSPTVEGTGELFF. As DNA, the CDR3 is TGTGCCAGCTCACCAACAGTAGAGGGCACCGGGGAGCTGTTTTTT.

The V call is TRBV5-1, the J call TRBJ2-5; 7 positions agree with TRBD1. The germline gives CDR1 SGHRS, CDR2 YFSETQ. J lost 4 bases, V lost 0 bases, and 3 bases had no gene match. This CDR3 is 14 amino acids long. CDR3 coding DNA: TGCGCCAGCAGCTTGGGGCCAGGGGGAGAGACCCAGTACTTC. Amino acid sequence: CASSLGPGGETQYF.

The V gene is TRBV6-5, the J gene TRBJ2-1, with 8 positions matching TRBD2. V shed 6 bases, J shed 3 bases, and the junction held 7 bases outside the gene matches. The CDR3 runs to 15 residues. Germline assignment: CDR1 MNHEY and CDR2 SVGAGI. DNA for the CDR3: TGTGCCAGCAGCGGGGGGACTAGAGACTACAATGAGCAGTTCTTC. The encoded protein is CASSGGTRDYNEQFF.

The chain is built from TRBV2 and TRBJ1-1; maybe TRBD1 (6 bases). Per the germline V gene, CDR1 is SNHLY and CDR2 is FYNNEI. The CDR3 sequence is 13 residues long. V lost 6 bases, J lost 10 bases, and 18 bases lay in between. CDR3 sequence reads: CASSDTGPLAAFF. The CDR3 DNA is TGTGCCAGCAGCGATACAGGGCCTCTGGCAGCTTTCTTT.

The chain employs TRBV28 and TRBJ1-2, with D perhaps TRBD1 (5 bases). V was clipped by 6 bases and J by 2 bases, with 10 bases between them. Per the germline V gene, CDR1 is MDHEN and CDR2 is SYDVKM. The CDR3 is made up of 13 amino acids. The CDR3 nucleotides are TGTGCCAGCAGAAACGGGGGGAACTATGGCTACACCTTC. This sequence encodes CASRNGGNYGYTF.

This clone was found once. V usage is TRBV7-9 and J usage is TRBJ2-3, with TRBD2 identical over 10 bases. V trimming: 4 bases; J trimming: 4 bases; junction bases outside the gene matches: 11. The germline V gene has CDR1 SEHNR and CDR2 FQNEAQ (reference sequence). The CDR3 is 17 residues long. The CDR3 spells CASSSWTSGRSADTQYF. The CDR3 DNA is TGTGCCAGCAGCTCCTGGACTAGCGGTCGATCGGCAGATACGCAGTATTTT.

The V gene is TRBV5-1, the J gene TRBJ2-1; 12 bases line up with TRBD2. Looked up from germline, CDR1 is SGHRS and CDR2 is YFSETQ. The J segment lost 10 bases and the V segment lost 0 bases, leaving 8 bases of the junction unmatched. The CDR3 is 16 amino acids. The CDR3 DNA reads as TGCGCCAGCAGCTTGGCCCCTAGCGGGGGGGCTAGAGAGCAGTTCTTC. Protein product: CASSLAPSGGAREQFF.

This rearrangement joins TRBV7-2 to TRBJ1-2; 10 nucleotides agree with TRBD1. Germline V gene data show CDR1 as SGHTA and CDR2 as FQGNSA. CDR3 length: 14 residues. Trimming took 4 bases from V and 3 from J; bases not matched to a gene: 2. The DNA of the CDR3 is TGTGCCAGCAGCTGGACAGGGGGTGACTATGGCTACACCTTC. This translates into CASSWTGGDYGYTF.

This rearrangement joins TRBV4-1 to TRBJ2-7, with D perhaps matching TRBD2 (6 bases). Germline V CDR1 and CDR2: MGHRA, YSYEKL. The CDR3 runs 16 residues. V gave up 2 bases and J gave up 6 bases, with 20 bases separating them. The CDR3, as DNA: TGCGCCAGCAGCCAAACGGAGACTAGTCTCCTCCCCGAGCAGTACTTC. It translates to CASSQTETSLLPEQYF.

V is TRBV10-1 and J is TRBJ2-4, with 12 bases lining up with TRBD2. CDR3 length equals 14 residues. Germline loops: CDR1 WNHNN, CDR2 SYGVQD (reference sequence). The V gene end was trimmed by 1 base and the J gene end by 11 bases; junction bases not matched to a gene: 3. CDR3 sequence: CASSELTSGGVQYF. The CDR3, as DNA: TGCGCCAGCAGTGAGTTGACTAGCGGGGGAGTTCAGTACTTC.

The genes are TRBV18 and TRBJ2-6, with a tentative D call TRBD2 (5 bases). Per the germline V gene, CDR1 is KGHSH and CDR2 is LQKENI. This CDR3 spans 18 amino acids. Trimming took off 2 bases at V and 3 bases at J, with 17 bases between the two ends. The CDR3: CASSPSSSVGFGANVLTF. The DNA of the CDR3 is TGTGCCAGCTCACCATCTAGCTCTGTGGGTTTTGGGGCCAACGTCCTGACTTTC.

Here the CDR3 reads CASSEASGSYEQYF. The CDR3 DNA reads as TGTGCCAGCAGTGAAGCTAGCGGCTCCTACGAGCAGTACTTC. The chain employs TRBV25-1 and TRBJ2-7; 7 positions agree with TRBD2. From germline, CDR1 is MGHDK and CDR2 SYGVNS. This CDR3 region has 14 residues. V was clipped by 2 bases and J by 0 bases; unmatched bases: 1.

The rearrangement links TRBV12-1 to TRBJ1-4; the table names TRBD1, a call not compared with the DNA. TRBV12-1 is a pseudogene locus. This CDR3 spans 14 amino acids. CDR3 nucleotide sequence: TGTGCCAGCATCTTCAGGGTAAATAATGAAAAACTGTTTTTT. This encodes CASIFRVNNEKLFF.

The chain joins TRBV6-5 to TRBJ2-7; 9 bases align to TRBD1. The V and J ends lost 6 bases and 5 bases, in that order; junction bases with no gene match: 8. The CDR3 is 14 residues long. Germline V gene lookup returns CDR1 MNHEY and CDR2 SVGAGI. CDR3 protein: CASSYRDRDDEQYF. For the CDR3, the DNA is TGTGCCAGCAGCTACCGGGACAGGGACGACGAGCAGTACTTC.

This sequence joins TRBV5-8 and TRBJ2-4; D is unclear. The CDR3 has 13 residues. CDR1 is SGHTS, CDR2 YDEGEE, per germline. The V end was cut by 4 bases, the J end by 7 bases, with 12 bases between. Here the CDR3 reads CASSPRVANIQYF. Here the CDR3 DNA reads TGTGCCAGCAGCCCCCGCGTCGCGAACATTCAGTACTTC.

This chain joins TRBV18 and TRBJ2-2; 8 bases are a match to TRBD1. The CDR3 spans 15 residues. Germline V gene lookup returns CDR1 KGHSH and CDR2 LQKENI. Trimming took 3 bases from V and 3 from J; bases not matched to a gene: 3. CDR3 residues: CASSPQGAYTGELFF. The CDR3 DNA sequence: TGTGCCAGCTCACCGCAGGGGGCCTACACCGGGGAGCTGTTTTTT.

The chain has TRBV11-2 and TRBJ2-7; TRBD2 matches at 9 bases. Germline CDR1 SGHAT, CDR2 FQNNGV. After removal of 4 bases from V and 4 bases from J, the junction contained 8 bases not matched to a gene. CDR3 length equals 15 residues. The CDR3 DNA follows: TGTGCCAGCAGCTCCCGGGGTAGCGGGAGTTACGAGCAGTACTTC. Protein sequence: CASSSRGSGSYEQYF.

The rearrangement links TRBV30 to TRBJ2-7; D is unresolved. Trimming removed 1 base at V and 2 bases at J, with 9 bases between. Germline V gene lookup returns CDR1 GTSNPN and CDR2 SVGIG (reference sequence). This CDR3 is built from 13 residues. Written as DNA, the CDR3 is TGTGCCTGGAGTGGAGACAACCCCTACGAGCAGTACTTC. As protein: CAWSGDNPYEQYF.

This clone has just a few counts. This sequence joins TRBV12-5 and TRBJ1-1; D gene unclear. Between the trimmed V and J ends, which lost 2 bases and 6 bases, there was a span of 4 bases. The germline CDR1 and CDR2 sequences are LGHNT and FRNRAP. This CDR3 is built from 11 residues. In nucleotides, the CDR3 is TGTGCTAGTGGTTTGTCCTCTGAAGCTTTCTTT. It encodes CASGLSSEAFF. The full variable domain, completed using reference TRBV12-5 and TRBJ1-1, is DARVTQTPRHKVTEMGQEVTMRCQPILGHNTVFWYRQTMMQGLELLAYFRNRAPLDDSGMPKDRFSAEMPDATLATLKIQPSEPRDSAVYFCASGLSSEAFFGQGTRLTVV.